This T cell receptor (beta chain) was recovered during a study of blood T cell repertoires in COVID-19. The table came from immunoSEQ multiplex PCR; TCRdb's copy has only in-frame clones and leaves some out. There are approximately 100,000 clones in the sample; over 75% occur only once, and about 6.3% lies in the top ten. CDR3 length: 16 amino acids. The germline CDR1 and CDR2 sequences are KGHSH and LQKENI. The V end was cut by 3 bases, the J end by 4 bases, with 18 bases between. The TCR originated in a woman between 55 and 75 years old with acute or convalescent COVID-19. The chain is built from TRBV18 and TRBJ1-1, with a weak D call TRBD1 (5 bases). The source material was peripheral blood. In nucleotides, the CDR3 is TGTGCCAGCTCACCCGAATTACAGGATTTCACCACTGAAGCTTTCTTT. Its protein product is CASSPELQDFTTEAFF.